The entry below describes one T cell receptor beta chain. At the DNA level, this CDR3 is encoded by other sequences in the same sample as well. These data come from a study of PD-1 blockade in mismatch repair-deficient tumors. Using immunoSEQ multiplex PCR, the repertoire was profiled, and TCRdb retains in-frame clones only, with some absent. This table holds about 120,000 clones, about 80% found once. Germline V CDR1 and CDR2: LNHDA, SQIVND (reference sequence). The CDR3 loop spans 11 amino acids. Trimming removed 3 bases at V and 10 bases at J, with 7 bases between. TCRs were sequenced from a few patients responding to pembrolizumab.

This chain connects TRBV19 to TRBJ2-1; perhaps TRBD2 as D (6 bases). The specimen was peripheral blood, collected 60 weeks after starting pembrolizumab. This receptor was obtained from an adult with mismatch repair-deficient cancer. CDR3 DNA: TGTGCCAGTAGTATCGGACTAGAGCAGTTCTTC. Its translation is CASSIGLEQFF. The full variable domain, completed using reference TRBV19 and TRBJ2-1, is DGGITQSPKYLFRKEGQNVTLSCEQNLNHDAMYWYRQDPGQGLRLIYYSQIVNDFQKGDIAEGYSVSREKKESFPLTVTSAQKNPTAFYLCASSIGLEQFFGPGTRLTVL.